These 29 T cell receptor beta chains came from one sample sequenced in a study of somatic mutations in cytotoxic T cells in rheumatoid arthritis. Data came from immunoSEQ multiplex PCR; TCRdb stores just in-frame clones and leaves some out. The sample consists of some 38,000 clones, less than 85% of them appearing once. The sample taken for sequencing was CD8+ T cells sorted from blood. All receptors come from a man aged 35 to 55 in good health.

This chain connects TRBV7-9 to TRBJ2-1; 10 bases align to TRBD1. Germline assignment: CDR1 SEHNR and CDR2 FQNEAQ (reference sequence). Germline trimming cut 5 bases from V and 6 bases from J; bases unmatched to any gene: 4. This CDR3 is built from 14 residues. Here the CDR3 reads CASSDRTGGNEQFF. CDR3 DNA: TGTGCCAGCAGCGACCGGACAGGGGGCAATGAGCAGTTCTTC. The full variable domain, its missing parts supplied by reference TRBV7-9 and TRBJ2-1, is DTGVSQNPRHKITKRGQNVTFRCDPISEHNRLYWYRQTLGQGPEFLTYFQNEAQLEKSRLLSDRFSAERPKGSFSTLEIQRTEQGDSAMYLCASSDRTGGNEQFFGPGTRLTVL.

The CDR3 DNA follows: TGCGCCAGCAGCCTGGACAGTTTTGGTAGTGGCTACACCTTC. Translation: CASSLDSFGSGYTF. V and J are TRBV5-1 and TRBJ1-2, with D perhaps matching TRBD1 (6 bases). V was trimmed by 4 bases and J by 7 bases, leaving 17 bases between them. The CDR3 length is 14 residues. The V gene's germline CDR1 is SGHRS and CDR2 YFSETQ.

This chain links TRBV28 with TRBJ2-7, with D possibly matching TRBD1 (6 bases). The CDR3 spans 17 residues. Germline V gene data show CDR1 as MDHEN and CDR2 as SYDVKM. The germline V and J ends were trimmed by 3 bases and 6 bases, with 24 bases remaining between them. CDR3 amino acids: CASSFPYPDRQSGEQYF. CDR3 sequence (DNA): TGTGCCAGCAGTTTCCCGTACCCGGACAGACAATCGGGCGAGCAGTACTTC.

The V call is TRBV7-7, the J call TRBJ2-1; 10 bases are a match to TRBD1. From germline, CDR1 is SSHAT and CDR2 FNYEAQ (reference sequence). V lost 1 base to trimming and J lost 8 bases; unmatched junction nucleotides: 5. The CDR3 contains 15 residues. The CDR3 sequence is CASSLETGGGYEQFF. CDR3 bases: TGTGCCAGCAGCTTAGAGACAGGGGGCGGATATGAGCAGTTCTTC.

The chain has TRBV19 and TRBJ2-1; a possible D gene is TRBD2 (5 bases). Germline lookup yields CDR1 LNHDA and CDR2 SQIVND (reference sequence). Between the trimmed V and J ends, which lost 5 bases and 9 bases, there was a span of 17 bases. This CDR3 is 14 amino acids long. The chain's CDR3 is CASSSGPKEGEQFF. The CDR3 DNA reads TGTGCCAGTAGTTCCGGGCCAAAAGAGGGTGAGCAGTTCTTC.

In its sample, this clone was seen a few times. This chain uses TRBV28 with TRBJ2-7; 11 nucleotides match TRBD2. There are 16 residues in the CDR3. Germline values: CDR1 MDHEN, CDR2 SYDVKM. V lost 3 bases to trimming and J lost 3 bases; unmatched junction nucleotides: 7. CDR3: CASSLVASGRIYEQYF. CDR3 sequence (DNA): TGTGCCAGCAGTTTGGTAGCTAGCGGGAGGATCTACGAGCAGTACTTC. Supplemented by reference TRBV28 and TRBJ2-7, the full variable domain reads DVKVTQSSRYLVKRTGEKVFLECVQDMDHENMFWYRQDPGLGLRLIYFSYDVKMKEKGDIPEGYSVSREKKERFSLILESASTNQTSMYLCASSLVASGRIYEQYFGPGTRLTVT.

The chain employs TRBV5-1 and TRBJ2-7, with TRBD2 matching 8 bases. The CDR3 consists of 18 residues. The V gene end was trimmed by 4 bases and the J gene end by 0 bases; junction bases not matched to a gene: 15. Germline values: CDR1 SGHRS, CDR2 YFSETQ. The CDR3 here is CASSPPPSSGLSSYEQYF. CDR3 bases: TGCGCCAGCAGCCCCCCCCCATCTAGCGGGCTGAGCTCCTACGAGCAGTACTTC.

The rearrangement joins TRBV7-6 to TRBJ2-7; D is unclear. From germline, CDR1 is SGHVS and CDR2 FNYEAQ. The CDR3 has 13 residues. Trimming cost V 3 bases and J 4 bases, with 10 bases left between them. The CDR3 loop is CASSFGPTYEQYF. DNA of the CDR3: TGTGCCAGCAGCTTCGGGCCCACATACGAGCAGTACTTC.

This sequence joins TRBV5-4 and TRBJ2-1, with a weak D call TRBD2 (6 bases). Germline V lookup: CDR1 SGHNT, CDR2 YYREEE (reference sequence). The CDR3 spans 14 residues. V lost 0 bases and J lost 9, with 13 bases in between. The CDR3 loop reads CASSLGVAAGEQFF. CDR3 nucleotides: TGTGCCAGCAGCTTGGGGGTAGCAGCGGGTGAGCAGTTCTTC.

The chain uses TRBV6-5 and TRBJ1-2; 7 positions agree with TRBD1. The CDR3 has 13 amino acids. The ends lost 5 bases at V and 5 bases at J; junction bases unmatched: 5. From germline, CDR1 is MNHEY and CDR2 SVGAGI. The CDR3 spells CASSDRVLYGYTF. The CDR3 DNA reads as TGTGCCAGCAGTGACAGGGTTTTATATGGCTACACCTTC.

This clone occurred once. This sequence joins TRBV7-9 and TRBJ1-1; D not certain. Germline V gene lookup returns CDR1 SEHNR and CDR2 FQNEAQ (reference sequence). The ends were cut back, 4 bases at V and 1 base at J, with 16 bases in the middle. This CDR3 spans 16 amino acids. This CDR3 reads CASSSLPSGRNTEAFF. The CDR3 DNA sequence: TGTGCCAGCAGCTCCCTCCCATCTGGACGGAACACTGAAGCTTTCTTT.

V and J are TRBV7-9 and TRBJ2-5; the D is unclear. Per germline, CDR1 SEHNR and CDR2 FQNEAQ (reference sequence). CDR3 length: 11 residues. Trimming removed 5 bases from V and 2 bases from J, with 3 bases in between. CDR3 DNA sequence: TGTGCCAGCAGCCGGCAAGAGACCCAGTACTTC. Amino acids: CASSRQETQYF.

This clone was detected only once. The chain is built from TRBV4-1 and TRBJ1-1, with 8 bases aligning to TRBD1. The CDR3 sequence is 16 residues long. V was pared by 4 bases and J by 7 bases, with 14 bases of the junction left unmatched. Germline CDR1 reads MGHRA; CDR2 reads YSYEKL. The DNA of the CDR3 is TGCGCCAGCAGCCCGAAGACCCCGGGACAGGACAATGAAGCTTTCTTT. It yields the protein CASSPKTPGQDNEAFF.

The V call is TRBV4-3, the J call TRBJ2-7, with no clear D. Germline V CDR1 and CDR2: LGHNA, YSLEER. CDR3 length equals 15 residues. The ends were cut back, 0 bases at V and 4 bases at J, with 13 bases in the middle. The CDR3 DNA is TGCGCCAGCAGCCAAGATAGGGCCGGTAGTTACGAGCAGTACTTC. Protein product: CASSQDRAGSYEQYF.

The chain employs TRBV28 and TRBJ2-7; D ambiguous. CDR1 is MDHEN, CDR2 SYDVKM, per germline. The CDR3 loop spans 14 amino acids. The V end lost 3 bases, the J end lost 5 bases, and 14 bases lay between the germline ends. The CDR3 spells CASSFRALWDEQYF. The CDR3 DNA is TGTGCCAGCAGTTTTAGAGCCCTCTGGGACGAGCAGTACTTC.

V gene TRBV6-5 combines with J gene TRBJ1-1; D unclear. The CDR3 spans 15 residues. Trimming took off 0 bases at V and 1 base at J, with 9 bases between the two ends. Germline lookup yields CDR1 MNHEY and CDR2 SVGAGI. The CDR3 DNA reads TGTGCCAGCAGTTACTCGAATTTACAGAACACTGAAGCTTTCTTT. This sequence encodes CASSYSNLQNTEAFF.

The genes are TRBV4-3 and TRBJ1-2, with 8 positions matching TRBD1. From germline, CDR1 is LGHNA and CDR2 YSLEER. CDR3 size: 17 residues. The junction had 11 bases not matched to a gene; V was cut back by 3 bases and J by 2 bases. Written as DNA, the CDR3 is TGCGCCAGCAGCCAGCCGGGACAGGAAGCTTTGAACTATGGCTACACCTTC. Its translation is CASSQPGQEALNYGYTF.

The V gene is TRBV19, the J gene TRBJ2-7, with 7 positions matching TRBD1. The CDR3 length is 14 residues. The germline V gene has CDR1 LNHDA and CDR2 SQIVND (reference sequence). Germline trimming cut 5 bases from V and 6 bases from J; bases unmatched to any gene: 10. CDR3 sequence: CASSPAGTESEQYF. The DNA for the CDR3 is TGTGCCAGTAGTCCAGCCGGGACAGAGTCCGAGCAGTACTTC.

This sequence joins TRBV10-1 and TRBJ1-1; D is unresolved. Germline CDR1 reads WNHNN; CDR2 reads SYGVQD (reference sequence). V gave up 6 bases and J gave up 5 bases, with 16 bases separating them. There are 14 residues in the CDR3. In DNA form, the CDR3 reads TGCGCCAGCAGGGCGTCCGCGCTCGGGACTGAAGCTTTCTTT. This translates into CASRASALGTEAFF.

This clone was counted a single time. V is TRBV11-2 and J is TRBJ2-5; D may be TRBD1 (6 bases). Germline CDR1 SGHAT, CDR2 FQNNGV. The CDR3 totals 14 residues. V lost 5 bases, J lost 1 base, and 11 bases lay in between. The chain's CDR3 is CASSPSGAQETQYF. In DNA, the CDR3 is TGTGCCAGCAGCCCTTCAGGGGCCCAAGAGACCCAGTACTTC.

This clone appeared a single time. The genes are TRBV4-1 and TRBJ2-4; no firm D call. V was trimmed by 1 base and J by 2 bases, leaving 9 bases between them. Germline V gives CDR1 MGHRA, CDR2 YSYEKL. This CDR3 contains 15 residues. The CDR3 DNA sequence: TGCGCCAGCAGCCAAGTACCGATCTCCAAAAACATTCAGTACTTC. It specifies CASSQVPISKNIQYF.

V gene TRBV15 combines with J gene TRBJ2-1, with no clear D. Looked up from germline, CDR1 is LNHNV and CDR2 is YYDKDF (reference sequence). The V end lost 3 bases, the J end lost 4 bases, and 13 bases lay between the germline ends. The CDR3 runs to 15 residues. DNA for the CDR3: TGTGCCACCAGCAGCGAAGAGACGCCTTACAATGAGCAGTTCTTC. Translating it yields CATSSEETPYNEQFF.

The V and J genes are TRBV29-1 and TRBJ2-7, with unresolved D. This CDR3 comprises 11 residues. Germline loops: CDR1 SQVTM, CDR2 ANQGSEA. The V and J ends lost 3 bases and 4 bases respectively, with 7 bases between them. The CDR3 here is CSVEATYEQYF. The CDR3 DNA reads as TGCAGCGTTGAGGCCACATACGAGCAGTACTTC.

This clone came up once. The rearrangement joins TRBV9 to TRBJ1-1, with D possibly being TRBD1 (6 bases). Germline assignment: CDR1 SGDLS and CDR2 YYNGEE. V gave up 1 base and J gave up 0 bases, with 10 bases separating them. The CDR3 has 15 amino acids. The CDR3 here is CASSVKGVMNTEAFF. In nucleotides, the CDR3 is TGTGCCAGCAGCGTAAAGGGGGTTATGAACACTGAAGCTTTCTTT.

The gene calls are TRBV10-2 and TRBJ1-1; D is unclear. Trimming shortened V by 6 bases and J by 3 bases, and 17 bases separated the two germline ends. Per the germline V gene, CDR1 is WSHSY and CDR2 is SAAADI. The CDR3 extends over 15 amino acids. The CDR3 protein is CASRESGSRDTEAFF. The CDR3 coding sequence is TGCGCCAGCAGGGAGAGCGGCAGTCGGGACACTGAAGCTTTCTTT.

The CDR3 bases are TGTGCCAGTACAGCCGGGACAGGGCCTAGAGAGCAGTACTTC. Residues: CASTAGTGPREQYF. This chain joins TRBV27 and TRBJ2-7; TRBD1 aligns across 9 bases. The CDR3 has 14 amino acids. Trimming cost V 9 bases and J 7 bases; bases outside gene matches: 13. The germline V gene encodes CDR1 MNHEY and CDR2 SMNVEV (reference sequence).

The V and J genes are TRBV6-5 and TRBJ1-1, with TRBD1 matching over 10 bases. The CDR3 loop spans 15 amino acids. The V and J ends lost 5 bases and 3 bases, in that order; junction bases with no gene match: 6. Germline V lookup: CDR1 MNHEY, CDR2 SVGAGI. The CDR3 is CASSATGGYDTEAFF. The CDR3 region has the DNA TGTGCCAGCAGTGCGACAGGGGGCTACGACACTGAAGCTTTCTTT.

This sequence joins TRBV28 and TRBJ1-1; D is undetermined. The ends were cut back, 3 bases at V and 6 bases at J, with 8 bases in the middle. Germline V gives CDR1 MDHEN, CDR2 SYDVKM. The CDR3 totals 12 residues. CDR3 sequence reads: CASSFPWAEAFF. The CDR3 coding sequence is TGTGCCAGCAGTTTCCCGTGGGCTGAAGCTTTCTTT.

This clone was seen a handful of times. The chain recombines TRBV6-4 with TRBJ2-7; TRBD2 aligns across 10 bases. V lost 0 bases and J lost 8; bases outside the gene matches: 7. This CDR3 has 15 amino acids. Looked up from germline, CDR1 is MRHNA and CDR2 is SNTAGT. The CDR3 loop is CASSDSSSGGSKQYF. CDR3 nucleotide sequence: TGTGCCAGCAGTGACTCGTCTAGCGGGGGCTCTAAGCAGTACTTC.